The clone carrying this T cell receptor beta chain was recorded at least ten times. The sample's time point: newly diagnosed GD, antithyroid drugs for less than 3 months. The TCR library was made from RNA that had been extracted from PBMCs in TRIzol. TCR beta libraries were built with iRepertoire HTBI primers and Arm-PCR of CDR3 regions. TCRdb reanalysed the multiplex PCR reads using MiXCR and keeps one entry per CDR3 protein. Found here are over 400,000 distinct CDR3 sequences, 13% to 15% of them singletons; the top ten hold roughly a sixth. This sample was included in a study of regulatory T cells in long-lasting Graves disease. The CDR3 has 15 amino acids. Germline V gene sequence: CDR1 MDHEN, CDR2 SYDVKM. Losses at the gene ends were 5 bases for V and 8 bases for J; bases not matched to a gene: 8. The sample was also reused in another study, on T cells in Graves' hyperthyroidism and ophthalmopathy.

The V and J genes are TRBV28 and TRBJ2-7, with TRBD2 matching 14 bases. The source of this sequence is a woman between 50 and 59 years old with Graves disease. The sequenced sample was peripheral blood mononuclear cells (PBMCs), obtained at new diagnosis, from a patient treated with antithyroid drugs. CDR3: CASSTGTSGSGKQYF. DNA for the CDR3: TGTGCCAGCAGTACAGGGACTAGCGGGAGTGGCAAGCAGTACTTC.